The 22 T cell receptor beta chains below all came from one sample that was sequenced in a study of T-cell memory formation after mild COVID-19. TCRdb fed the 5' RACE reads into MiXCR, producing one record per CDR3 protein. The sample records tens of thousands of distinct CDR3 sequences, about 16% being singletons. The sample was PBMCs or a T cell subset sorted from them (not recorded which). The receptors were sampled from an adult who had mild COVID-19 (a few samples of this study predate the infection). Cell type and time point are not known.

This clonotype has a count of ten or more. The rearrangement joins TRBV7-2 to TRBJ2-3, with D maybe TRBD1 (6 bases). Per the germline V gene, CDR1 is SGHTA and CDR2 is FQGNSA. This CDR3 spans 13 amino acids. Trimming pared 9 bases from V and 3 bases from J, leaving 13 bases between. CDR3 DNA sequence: TGTGCCAGTCGGACAGAATTTACAGATACGCAGTATTTT. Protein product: CASRTEFTDTQYF.

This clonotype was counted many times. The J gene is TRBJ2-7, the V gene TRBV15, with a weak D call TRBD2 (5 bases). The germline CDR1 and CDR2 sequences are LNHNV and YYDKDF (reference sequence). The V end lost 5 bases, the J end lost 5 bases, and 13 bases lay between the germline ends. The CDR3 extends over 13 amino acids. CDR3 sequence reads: CATSSPGGHEQYF. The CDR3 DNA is TGTGCCACCAGCTCCCCCGGAGGACACGAGCAGTACTTC. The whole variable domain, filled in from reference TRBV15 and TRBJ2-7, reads DAMVIQNPRYQVTQFGKPVTLSCSQTLNHNVMYWYQQKSSQAPKLLFHYYDKDFNNEADTPDNFQSRRPNTSFCFLDIRSPGLGDTAMYLCATSSPGGHEQYFGPGTRLTVT.

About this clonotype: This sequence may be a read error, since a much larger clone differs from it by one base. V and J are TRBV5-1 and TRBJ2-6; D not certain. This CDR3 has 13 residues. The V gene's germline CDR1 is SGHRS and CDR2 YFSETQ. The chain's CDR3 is CAISPGGANVLTF. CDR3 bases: TGCGCCATCAGCCCCGGGGGGGCCAACGTCCTGACTTTC.

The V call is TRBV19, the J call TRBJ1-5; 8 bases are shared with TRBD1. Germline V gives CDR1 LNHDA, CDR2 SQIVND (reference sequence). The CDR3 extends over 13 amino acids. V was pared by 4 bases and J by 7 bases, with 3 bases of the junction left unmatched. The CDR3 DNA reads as TGTGCCAGTAGTAAAGCAGGGGGCCAGCCCCAGCATTTT. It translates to CASSKAGGQPQHF.

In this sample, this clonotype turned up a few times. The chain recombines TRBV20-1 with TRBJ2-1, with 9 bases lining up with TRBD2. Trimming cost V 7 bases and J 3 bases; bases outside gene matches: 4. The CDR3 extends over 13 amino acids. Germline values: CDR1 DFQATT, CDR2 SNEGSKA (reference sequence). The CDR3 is CSVAGGIYNEQFF. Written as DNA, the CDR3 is TGCAGTGTTGCGGGGGGGATCTACAATGAGCAGTTCTTC.

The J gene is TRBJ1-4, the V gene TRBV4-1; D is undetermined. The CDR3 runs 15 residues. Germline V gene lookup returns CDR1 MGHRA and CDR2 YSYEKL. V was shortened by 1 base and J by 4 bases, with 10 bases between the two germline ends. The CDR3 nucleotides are TGCGCCAGCAGCCAAGTGAGAAATCGTAATGAAAAACTGTTTTTT. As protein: CASSQVRNRNEKLFF.

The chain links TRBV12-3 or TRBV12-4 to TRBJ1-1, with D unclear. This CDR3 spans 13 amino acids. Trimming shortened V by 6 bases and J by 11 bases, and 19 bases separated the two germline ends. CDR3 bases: TGTGCCAGCAGCGAACCACCGGGTGGTTGGGCTTTCTTT. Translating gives CASSEPPGGWAFF.

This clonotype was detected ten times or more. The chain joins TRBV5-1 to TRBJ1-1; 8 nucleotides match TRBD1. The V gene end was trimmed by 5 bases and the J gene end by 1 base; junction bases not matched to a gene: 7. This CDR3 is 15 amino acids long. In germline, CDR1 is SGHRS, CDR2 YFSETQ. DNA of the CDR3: TGCGCCAGCAGTGGACAGGGTTCGGGGAACACTGAAGCTTTCTTT. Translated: CASSGQGSGNTEAFF.

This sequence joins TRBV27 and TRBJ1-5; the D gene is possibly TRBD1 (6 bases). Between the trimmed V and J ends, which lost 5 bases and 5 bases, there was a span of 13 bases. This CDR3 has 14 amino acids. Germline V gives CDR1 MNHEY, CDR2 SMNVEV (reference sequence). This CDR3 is CASSPRDTHQPQHF. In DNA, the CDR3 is TGTGCCAGCAGTCCCCGGGACACCCATCAGCCCCAGCATTTT.

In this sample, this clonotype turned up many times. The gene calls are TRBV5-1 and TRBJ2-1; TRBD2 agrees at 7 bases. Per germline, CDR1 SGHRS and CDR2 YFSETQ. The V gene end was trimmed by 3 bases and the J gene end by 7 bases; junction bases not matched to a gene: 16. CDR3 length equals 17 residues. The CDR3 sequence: CASSSRGGAGRVNEQFF. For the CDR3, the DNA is TGCGCCAGCAGCTCCCGCGGGGGAGCGGGGAGGGTAAATGAGCAGTTCTTC. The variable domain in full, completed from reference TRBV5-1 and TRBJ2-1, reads KAGVTQTPRYLIKTRGQQVTLSCSPISGHRSVSWYQQTPGQGLQFLFEYFSETQRNKGNFPGRFSGRQFSNSRSEMNVSTLELGDSALYLCASSSRGGAGRVNEQFFGPGTRLTVL.

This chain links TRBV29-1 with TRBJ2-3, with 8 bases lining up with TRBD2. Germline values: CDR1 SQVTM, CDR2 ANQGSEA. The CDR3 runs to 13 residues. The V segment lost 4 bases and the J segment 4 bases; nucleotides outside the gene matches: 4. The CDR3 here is CSVVGGASDTQYF. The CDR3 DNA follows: TGCAGCGTTGTCGGGGGGGCCTCAGATACGCAGTATTTT.

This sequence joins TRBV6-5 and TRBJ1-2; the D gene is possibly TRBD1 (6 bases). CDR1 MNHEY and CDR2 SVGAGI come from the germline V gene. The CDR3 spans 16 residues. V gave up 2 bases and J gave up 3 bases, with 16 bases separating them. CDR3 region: CASSYRTTGKDYGYTF. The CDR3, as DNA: TGTGCCAGCAGTTACCGGACGACAGGAAAGGACTATGGCTACACCTTC.

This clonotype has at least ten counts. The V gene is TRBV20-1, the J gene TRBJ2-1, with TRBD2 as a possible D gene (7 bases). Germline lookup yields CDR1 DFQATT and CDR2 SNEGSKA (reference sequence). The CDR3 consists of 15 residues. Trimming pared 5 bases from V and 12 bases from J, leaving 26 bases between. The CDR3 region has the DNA TGCAGTGCTCCACCCGACTGGGAGGAGGGGGGGGTGCAGTTCTTC. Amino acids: CSAPPDWEEGGVQFF.

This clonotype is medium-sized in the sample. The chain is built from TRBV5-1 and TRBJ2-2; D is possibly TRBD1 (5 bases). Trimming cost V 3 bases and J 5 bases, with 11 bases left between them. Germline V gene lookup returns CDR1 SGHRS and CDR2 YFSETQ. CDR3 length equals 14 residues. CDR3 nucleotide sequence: TGCGCCAGCAGCTCGCCGCAGGGTACCGGGGAGCTGTTTTTT. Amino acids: CASSSPQGTGELFF.

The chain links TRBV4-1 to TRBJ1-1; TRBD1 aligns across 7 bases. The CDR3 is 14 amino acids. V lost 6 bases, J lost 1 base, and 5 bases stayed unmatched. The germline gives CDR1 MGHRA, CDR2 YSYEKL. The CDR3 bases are TGCGCCAGCAGACCGGGACAGCCGAACACTGAAGCTTTCTTT. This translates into CASRPGQPNTEAFF.

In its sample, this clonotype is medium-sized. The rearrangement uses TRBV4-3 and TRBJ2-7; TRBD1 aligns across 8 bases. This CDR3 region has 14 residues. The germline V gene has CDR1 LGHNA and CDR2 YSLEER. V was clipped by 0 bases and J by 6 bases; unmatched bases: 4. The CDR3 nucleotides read TGCGCCAGCAGCCAAGATCTCCAGGGGGCCGAGCAGTACTTC. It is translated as CASSQDLQGAEQYF.

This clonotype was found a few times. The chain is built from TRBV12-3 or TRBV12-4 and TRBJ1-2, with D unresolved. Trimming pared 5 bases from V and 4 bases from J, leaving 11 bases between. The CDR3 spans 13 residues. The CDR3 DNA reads TGTGCCAGCAGTATAGGGTTGTCCTATGGCTACACCTTC. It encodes CASSIGLSYGYTF.

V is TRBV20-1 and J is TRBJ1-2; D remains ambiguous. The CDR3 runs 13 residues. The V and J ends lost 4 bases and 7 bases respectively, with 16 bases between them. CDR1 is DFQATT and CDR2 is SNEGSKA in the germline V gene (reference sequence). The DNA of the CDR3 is TGCAGTGCTACCCCCTCTTCTTCGGGTGGCTACACCTTC. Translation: CSATPSSSGGYTF.

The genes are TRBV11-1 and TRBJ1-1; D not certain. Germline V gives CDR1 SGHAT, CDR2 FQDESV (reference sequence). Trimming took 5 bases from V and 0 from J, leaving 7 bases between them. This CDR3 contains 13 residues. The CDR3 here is CASSPEVNTEAFF. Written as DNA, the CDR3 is TGTGCCAGCAGCCCCGAGGTGAACACTGAAGCTTTCTTT.

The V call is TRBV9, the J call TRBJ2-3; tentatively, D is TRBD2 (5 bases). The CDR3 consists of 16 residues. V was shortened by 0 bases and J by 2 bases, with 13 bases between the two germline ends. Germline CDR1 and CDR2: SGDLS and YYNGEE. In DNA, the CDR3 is TGTGCCAGCAGCGTAGAGCCCCTAGCTTCCACAGATACGCAGTATTTT. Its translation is CASSVEPLASTDTQYF. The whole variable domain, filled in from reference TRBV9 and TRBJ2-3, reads DSGVTQTPKHLITATGQRVTLRCSPRSGDLSVYWYQQSLDQGLQFLIQYYNGEERAKGNILERFSAQQFPDLHSELNLSSLELGDSALYFCASSVEPLASTDTQYFGPGTRLTVL.

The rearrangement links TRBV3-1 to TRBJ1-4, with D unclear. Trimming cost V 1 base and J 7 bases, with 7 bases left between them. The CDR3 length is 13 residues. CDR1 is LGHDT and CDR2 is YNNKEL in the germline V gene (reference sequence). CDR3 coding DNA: TGTGCCAGCAGCCAAGTTGCTGGTGAAAAACTGTTTTTT. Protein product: CASSQVAGEKLFF. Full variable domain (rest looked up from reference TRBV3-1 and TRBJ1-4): DTAVSQTPKYLVTQMGNDKSIKCEQNLGHDTMYWYKQDSKKFLKIMFSYNNKELIINETVPNRFSPKSPDKAHLNLHINSLELGDSAVYFCASSQVAGEKLFFGSGTQLSVL.

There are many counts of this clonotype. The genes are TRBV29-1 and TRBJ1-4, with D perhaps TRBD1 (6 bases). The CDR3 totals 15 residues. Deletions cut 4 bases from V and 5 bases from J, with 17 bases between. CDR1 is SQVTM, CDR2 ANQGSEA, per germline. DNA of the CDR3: TGCAGCGTTGCCTCCGGACAGTTGAGGAATGAAAAACTGTTTTTT. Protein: CSVASGQLRNEKLFF.